The 18 T cell receptor beta chains listed next were all sequenced from one sample in a study of blood T cell repertoires in COVID-19. Libraries were prepared by immunoSEQ multiplex PCR; TCRdb keeps only in-frame clonotypes and omits some of them. Altogether about 170,000 clones are present, under 95% being singletons, with the ten largest covering roughly 5%. The sample taken for sequencing was peripheral blood. All receptors come from a man aged 18 to 29 with COVID-19, enrolled during active disease.

The rearrangement links TRBV10-1 to TRBJ2-3, with 7 bases that match TRBD1. V lost 3 bases and J lost 0; bases outside the gene matches: 3. There are 15 residues in the CDR3. CDR1 and CDR2 (germline): WNHNN, SYGVQD (reference sequence). This CDR3 is CASSEGGGSTDTQYF. CDR3 sequence (DNA): TGCGCCAGCAGTGAAGGGGGCGGGAGCACAGATACGCAGTATTTT.

In this sample, this clone turned up once. The chain is built from TRBV18 and TRBJ2-1; D gene unclear. CDR3 length: 16 residues. V gave up 2 bases and J gave up 2 bases, with 13 bases separating them. Germline V gives CDR1 KGHSH, CDR2 LQKENI. CDR3 coding DNA: TGTGCCAGCTCACCATTGGGCAGAACCACCTACAATGAGCAGTTCTTC. This codes for CASSPLGRTTYNEQFF.

The table lists this clone with a count of one. The chain recombines TRBV12-3 or TRBV12-4 with TRBJ2-1; 9 bases are shared with TRBD1. With V trimmed by 7 bases and J by 14 bases, 6 bases remained unmatched. The CDR3 is 11 residues long. In DNA form, the CDR3 reads TGTGCCAGCAAAGGATGGACAGGGGAGTTCTTC. This gives the protein CASKGWTGEFF.

The chain uses TRBV24-1 and TRBJ2-2; TRBD2 aligns across 7 bases. Germline V gives CDR1 KGHDR, CDR2 SFDVKD. The CDR3 extends over 16 amino acids. The junction had 3 bases not matched to a gene; V was cut back by 0 bases and J by 3 bases. In nucleotides, the CDR3 is TGTGCCACCAGTGATTTGGTCGCGGGAGACACCGGGGAGCTGTTTTTT. This encodes CATSDLVAGDTGELFF.

The chain is built from TRBV28 and TRBJ2-3; perhaps TRBD1 as D (5 bases). The ends were cut back, 0 bases at V and 0 bases at J, with 10 bases in the middle. The CDR3 is made up of 16 amino acids. CDR1 MDHEN and CDR2 SYDVKM come from the germline V gene. In DNA, the CDR3 is TGTGCCAGCAGTTTATGGCAGGGCACTAGCACAGATACGCAGTATTTT. Amino acid sequence: CASSLWQGTSTDTQYF.

The chain carries TRBV7-2 and TRBJ2-7; possible D gene TRBD1, 6 bases. From germline, CDR1 is SGHTA and CDR2 FQGNSA. Trimming took 2 bases from V and 2 from J, leaving 10 bases between them. The CDR3 length is 14 residues. The CDR3 spells CASSLLGAAYEQYF. The DNA of the CDR3 is TGTGCCAGCAGCTTATTGGGGGCGGCCTACGAGCAGTACTTC.

The V gene is TRBV15, the J gene TRBJ2-7, with TRBD1 matching over 7 bases. The CDR3 has 14 amino acids. V gave up 9 bases and J gave up 3 bases; unmatched junction bases: 11. Germline CDR1 reads LNHNV; CDR2 reads YYDKDF (reference sequence). In DNA form, the CDR3 reads TGTGCCACGGCCCCCGGGACAGCTGTCTACGAGCAGTACTTC. This encodes CATAPGTAVYEQYF.

The rearrangement uses TRBV30 and TRBJ2-1, with 10 bases fitting TRBD2. After removal of 5 bases from V and 4 bases from J, the junction contained 17 bases not matched to a gene. Germline values: CDR1 GTSNPN, CDR2 SVGIG (reference sequence). The CDR3 extends over 18 amino acids. As DNA, the CDR3 is TGTGCCTGGGCCTCCGGGACTAGCGTCCGCAGCCAGTACAATGAGCAGTTCTTC. Residues: CAWASGTSVRSQYNEQFF.

The chain is built from TRBV6-5 and TRBJ2-7, with D possibly matching TRBD1 (6 bases). The CDR3 is 12 amino acids. Germline CDR1 is MNHEY and CDR2 is SVGAGI. Between the trimmed V and J ends, which lost 5 bases and 5 bases, there was a span of 10 bases. The CDR3: CASSRQVHEQYF. Written as DNA, the CDR3 is TGTGCCAGCAGTCGACAGGTCCACGAGCAGTACTTC.

The V gene is TRBV11-3, the J gene TRBJ2-7; tentatively, D is TRBD2 (6 bases). Per the germline V gene, CDR1 is SGHNT and CDR2 is YENEEA. Trimming shortened V by 1 base and J by 2 bases, and 12 bases separated the two germline ends. The CDR3 totals 15 residues. The CDR3 DNA reads as TGTGCCAGCAGCTTAGCCGGCGGAGGGGCCTACGAGCAGTACTTC. This sequence encodes CASSLAGGGAYEQYF.

The chain is built from TRBV16 and TRBJ2-3; TRBD1 is a possible D gene (6 bases). This CDR3 region has 14 residues. CDR1 and CDR2 (germline): KGHSY, FQNENV. Trimming removed 5 bases from V and 3 bases from J, with 12 bases in between. CDR3 in amino acids: CASSYGQTTDTQYF. DNA of the CDR3: TGTGCCAGCAGCTATGGACAGACGACAGATACGCAGTATTTT.

The chain's CDR3 is CASRYRGNGVNEQFF. The CDR3 DNA is TGTGCCAGCAGGTACAGGGGCAATGGGGTCAATGAGCAGTTCTTC. The gene calls are TRBV6-5 and TRBJ2-1; TRBD1 matches at 7 bases. The CDR3 covers 15 residues. With 6 bases clipped from V and 6 bases from J, the junction kept 11 bases outside the gene matches. Germline CDR1 is MNHEY and CDR2 is SVGAGI.

The rearrangement uses TRBV7-6 and TRBJ2-7, with TRBD1 identical over 7 bases. V dropped 4 bases and J dropped 5; count of bases not matched to a gene: 11. The germline V gene encodes CDR1 SGHVS and CDR2 FNYEAQ. This CDR3 is built from 15 residues. The CDR3 DNA reads as TGTGCCAGCAGCTCCCGAGAGGGACAGTTCCACGAGCAGTACTTC. The encoded protein is CASSSREGQFHEQYF.

This sequence joins TRBV5-6 and TRBJ1-2; TRBD1 might be the D (6 bases). The CDR3 is 13 amino acids. V lost 1 base to trimming and J lost 8 bases, with 12 bases between them. Per the germline V gene, CDR1 is SGHDT and CDR2 is YYEEEE. CDR3 sequence (DNA): TGTGCCAGCAGCTTGACAGGGATTAAGGGCTACACCTTC. This sequence encodes CASSLTGIKGYTF.

The V and J genes are TRBV2 and TRBJ1-1; D remains unclear. The CDR3 length is 16 residues. Germline loops: CDR1 SNHLY, CDR2 FYNNEI. Trimming removed 3 bases from V and 0 bases from J, with 14 bases in between. The CDR3 DNA is TGTGCCAGCAGTGATGAGGGTAGGCCCATGAACACTGAAGCTTTCTTT. Translation: CASSDEGRPMNTEAFF.

This chain joins TRBV20-1 and TRBJ2-1, with D unclear. V dropped 5 bases and J dropped 3 bases, with 5 bases sitting between them. Looked up from germline, CDR1 is DFQATT and CDR2 is SNEGSKA (reference sequence). CDR3 length equals 11 residues. DNA of the CDR3: TGCAGTGCTGGGCTCTACAATGAGCAGTTCTTC. Translation gives CSAGLYNEQFF.

The chain uses TRBV28 and TRBJ1-1; a possible D gene is TRBD1 (6 bases). This CDR3 is built from 15 residues. Trimming stripped 5 bases from V and 6 bases from J, with 19 bases between. Per the germline V gene, CDR1 is MDHEN and CDR2 is SYDVKM. The DNA for the CDR3 is TGTGCCAGCAGTCTCCGGACAGCGGGGAGCCCTGAAGCTTTCTTT. Its protein product is CASSLRTAGSPEAFF.

The chain is built from TRBV21-1 and TRBJ2-7; the table's TRBD2 call for D was not verified on the DNA. TRBV21-1 is termed a pseudogene. This CDR3 has 15 residues. The CDR3 coding sequence is TGTGCCAGCAGCAAAGCGCAAACTAGCGACTACGAGCAGTACTTC. Amino acids: CASSKAQTSDYEQYF.